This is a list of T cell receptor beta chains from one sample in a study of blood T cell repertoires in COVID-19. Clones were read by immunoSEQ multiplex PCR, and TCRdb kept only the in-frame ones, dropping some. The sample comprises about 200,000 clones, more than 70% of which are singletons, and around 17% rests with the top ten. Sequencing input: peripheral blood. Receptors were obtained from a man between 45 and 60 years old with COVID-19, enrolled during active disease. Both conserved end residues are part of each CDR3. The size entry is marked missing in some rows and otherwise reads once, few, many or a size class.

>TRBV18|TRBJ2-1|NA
CASSPPGLAINEQFF
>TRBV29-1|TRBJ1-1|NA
CSVATGGWDPEAFF
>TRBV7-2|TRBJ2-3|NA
CASSFGGIIDTQYF
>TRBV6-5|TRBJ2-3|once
CASTYYGGTRDTQYF
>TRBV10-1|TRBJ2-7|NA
CASSESALAAYEQYF
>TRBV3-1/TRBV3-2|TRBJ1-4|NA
CASSQGHEKLFF
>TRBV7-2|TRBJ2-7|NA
CASSLRVVNEQYF
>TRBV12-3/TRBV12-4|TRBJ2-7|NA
CASSSMASEQYF
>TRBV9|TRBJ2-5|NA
CASSTTTGMAETQYF
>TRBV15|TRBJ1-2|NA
CATSRDRVDGYTF
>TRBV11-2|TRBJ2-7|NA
CASSGEYEQYF
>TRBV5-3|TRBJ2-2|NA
CARSSPRTGLNTGELFF
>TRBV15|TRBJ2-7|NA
CATSRPGQTYEQYF
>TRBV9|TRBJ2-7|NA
CASSVRPQGQYEQYF
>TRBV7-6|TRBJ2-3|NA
CASSFVRLAGLSTDTQYF
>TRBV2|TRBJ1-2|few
CASSRDSYGYTF
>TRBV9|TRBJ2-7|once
CASSGQGYEQYF
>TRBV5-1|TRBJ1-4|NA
CASSSSGTSNEKLFF
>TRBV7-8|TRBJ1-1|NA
CASSLRQGTEAFF
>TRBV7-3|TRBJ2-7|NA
CASSSGLAGIYEQYF
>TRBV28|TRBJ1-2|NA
CASSLETGSLLGGYTF
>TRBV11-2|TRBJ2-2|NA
CASNQRGGATGELFF
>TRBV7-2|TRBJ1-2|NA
CASSLPTGGLDYGYTF
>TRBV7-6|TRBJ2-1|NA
CASSSGTSGQPYNEQFF
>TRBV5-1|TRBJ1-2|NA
CASSPGHNYGYTF
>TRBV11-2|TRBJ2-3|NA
CASSLDGTSGRASTDTQYF
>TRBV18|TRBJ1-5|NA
CASSFGTGDRPQHF
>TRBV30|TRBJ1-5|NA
CAWSPGQISRQPQHF
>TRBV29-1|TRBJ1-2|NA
CSVASRGESYGYTF
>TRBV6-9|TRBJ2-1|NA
CASSRDRGRGSGNEQFF
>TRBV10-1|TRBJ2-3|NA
CASSPSGRGDTQYF
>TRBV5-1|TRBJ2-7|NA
CASRTLAVVGYEQYF
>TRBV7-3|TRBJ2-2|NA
CASSLTGSTGELFF
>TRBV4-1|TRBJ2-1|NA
CASSARLRESSYNEQFF
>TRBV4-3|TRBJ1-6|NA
CASSQDVRGGNNSPLHF
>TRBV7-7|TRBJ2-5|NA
CASSSGTEETQYF
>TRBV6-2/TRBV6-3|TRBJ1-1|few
CASSIGRGNTEAFF
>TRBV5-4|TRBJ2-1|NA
CASSGGLNEQFF
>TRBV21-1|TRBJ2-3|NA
CASSKGRRAYRTDTQYF
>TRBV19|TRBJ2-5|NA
CASSRGSAGKETQYF
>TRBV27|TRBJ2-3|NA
CASTRRPDRSTDTQYF
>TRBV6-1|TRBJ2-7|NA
CASSEVRRSSYEQYF
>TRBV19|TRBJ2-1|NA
CASSPGLGSYNEQFF
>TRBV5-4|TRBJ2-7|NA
CASADRENEQYF
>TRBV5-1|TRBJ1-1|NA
CASTSGRGNTEAFF
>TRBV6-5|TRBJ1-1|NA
CASRDRGLTEAFF
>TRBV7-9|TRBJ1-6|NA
CASSLESPPLHF
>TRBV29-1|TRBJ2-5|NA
CSVEVVTHQETQYF
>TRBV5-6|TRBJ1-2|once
CASSSSRRGRLEANYGYTF
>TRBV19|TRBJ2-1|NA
CASTRGATSPRIRQFF
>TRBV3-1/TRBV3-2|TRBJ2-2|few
CASSHAGTGGTGELFF
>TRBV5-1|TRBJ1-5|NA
CASSLDPQGNSNQPQHF
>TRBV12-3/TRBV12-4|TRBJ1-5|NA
CASSSQGDQPQHF
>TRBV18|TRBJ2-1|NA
CASSPTGGRRYNEQFF